Below, 25 T cell receptor beta chains from the same sample are listed, as sequenced in a study of cytomegalovirus exposure and HLA in healthy donors. Primers for the PCR totalled 60 Vbeta and 13 Jbeta. The data were produced by immunoSEQ multiplex PCR, yet TCRdb's version contains in-frame clones alone and is incomplete. Of under 200,000 clones listed, around 77% were seen once; the top ten hold 2% to 2.5%. The sample was PBMCs. The receptor source for this set is a man aged 60-69 years in good health and CMV-seronegative.

This rearrangement joins TRBV2 to TRBJ1-1, with 8 positions matching TRBD1. This CDR3 spans 15 amino acids. CDR1 SNHLY and CDR2 FYNNEI come from the germline V gene. The V segment lost 4 bases and the J segment 2 bases; nucleotides outside the gene matches: 6. CDR3 DNA sequence: TGTGCCAGCAGTGCTAGTGACAGGGGAAACACTGAAGCTTTCTTT. Its translation: CASSASDRGNTEAFF.

The chain combines TRBV4-1 with TRBJ2-1; maybe TRBD1 (6 bases). V gave up 5 bases and J gave up 0 bases, with 11 bases separating them. The CDR3 extends over 15 amino acids. CDR1 is MGHRA and CDR2 is YSYEKL in the germline V gene. The chain's CDR3 is CASSTGSASYNEQFF. CDR3 nucleotides: TGCGCCAGCAGCACAGGGAGTGCCTCCTACAATGAGCAGTTCTTC.

This clone has only one observation. The same CDR3 is also encoded by other DNA sequences in this sample. The chain's CDR3 is CASSLGYEQYF. CDR3 DNA sequence: TGTGCCAGCAGCTTGGGCTACGAGCAGTACTTC. V is TRBV5-4 and J is TRBJ2-5; D gene uncertain. The end of the DNA fits TRBJ2-7 better, so the J call may be wrong. Germline-derived CDR1 and CDR2 are SGHNT and YYREEE (reference sequence). There are 11 residues in the CDR3.

In this sample, this clone turned up once. Other DNA sequences from this sample encode an identical CDR3 as well. This chain connects TRBV5-6 to TRBJ2-7; unclear D gene. CDR1 is SGHDT, CDR2 YYEEEE, per germline. There are 13 residues in the CDR3. V gave up 4 bases and J gave up 6 bases, with 14 bases separating them. The CDR3 region is CASSPTPRGEQYF. CDR3 bases: TGTGCCAGCAGCCCCACACCCCGAGGCGAGCAGTACTTC.

This chain connects TRBV6-1 to TRBJ2-5; 7 bases line up with TRBD1. Germline V lookup: CDR1 MNHNS, CDR2 SASEGT. The junction had 11 bases not matched to a gene; V was cut back by 3 bases and J by 1 base. The length of the CDR3 is 17 residues. DNA for the CDR3: TGTGCCAGCAGTGAGACCATCTACAGGGGTTCCCAAGAGACCCAGTACTTC. Amino acids: CASSETIYRGSQETQYF.

This sequence joins TRBV13 and TRBJ1-4; D may be TRBD1 (5 bases). The V gene lost 1 base and the J gene lost 0 bases, with 18 bases spanning the gap. From germline, CDR1 is PRHDT and CDR2 FYEKMQ (reference sequence). This CDR3 contains 19 residues. The CDR3 DNA reads TGTGCCAGCAGCTTAGAAGGGGAAGGGAACCATGCAACTAATGAAAAACTGTTTTTT. Encoded protein: CASSLEGEGNHATNEKLFF.

The V call is TRBV10-3, the J call TRBJ1-5; D is unclear. The germline gives CDR1 ENHRY, CDR2 SYGVKD. V was cut by 10 bases and J by 0 bases, with 13 bases left in between. There are 14 residues in the CDR3. CDR3 loop: CATDVQDSNQPQHF. For the CDR3, the DNA is TGTGCCACCGACGTGCAGGATAGCAATCAGCCCCAGCATTTT.

This chain uses TRBV6-1 with TRBJ2-7; 7 bases fit TRBD1. This CDR3 has 14 residues. The ends lost 6 bases at V and 3 bases at J; junction bases unmatched: 8. From germline, CDR1 is MNHNS and CDR2 SASEGT. CDR3 nucleotide sequence: TGTGCCAGCAGGGACAGGAGCGCTCGCTACGAGCAGTACTTC. Amino acids: CASRDRSARYEQYF.

The chain recombines TRBV9 with TRBJ1-1; D unclear. From germline, CDR1 is SGDLS and CDR2 YYNGEE. CDR3 length: 15 amino acids. Trimming removed 4 bases from V and 1 base from J, with 14 bases in between. CDR3 residues: CASSSHSLQNTEAFF. For the CDR3, the DNA is TGTGCCAGCAGCTCCCACAGTCTCCAGAACACTGAAGCTTTCTTT.

The chain is built from TRBV6-4 and TRBJ2-2; 8 bases fit TRBD1. CDR3 length equals 16 residues. The V gene's germline CDR1 is MRHNA and CDR2 SNTAGT. V was pared by 6 bases and J by 0 bases, with 6 bases of the junction left unmatched. The CDR3 here is CASSTQGAANTGELFF. In nucleotides, the CDR3 is TGTGCCAGCAGCACCCAGGGGGCAGCGAACACCGGGGAGCTGTTTTTT.

The CDR3 region is CASSLALSSPLHF. The CDR3 nucleotides read TGCGCCAGCAGCTTGGCCCTATCGTCACCCCTCCACTTT. The V call is TRBV5-1, the J call TRBJ1-6; no firm D call. In germline, CDR1 is SGHRS, CDR2 YFSETQ. This CDR3 is 13 amino acids long. Trimming removed 0 bases at V and 10 bases at J, with 8 bases between. Full variable domain (missing parts from reference TRBV5-1 and TRBJ1-6): KAGVTQTPRYLIKTRGQQVTLSCSPISGHRSVSWYQQTPGQGLQFLFEYFSETQRNKGNFPGRFSGRQFSNSRSEMNVSTLELGDSALYLCASSLALSSPLHFGNGTRLTVT.

The gene calls are TRBV6-1 and TRBJ2-7; no firm D call. Germline V gives CDR1 MNHNS, CDR2 SASEGT. The V and J ends lost 10 bases and 6 bases respectively, with 16 bases between them. The CDR3 is 12 amino acids. CDR3 sequence reads: CATVQAVREQYF. In nucleotides, the CDR3 is TGTGCCACAGTCCAGGCCGTGCGCGAGCAGTACTTC.

The J gene is TRBJ1-2, the V gene TRBV6-5; possible D gene TRBD1, 6 bases. The germline gives CDR1 MNHEY, CDR2 SVGAGI. V was trimmed by 0 bases and J by 7 bases, leaving 12 bases between them. The length of the CDR3 is 14 residues. As DNA, the CDR3 is TGTGCCAGCAGTTACTCACGCGGGGGCAGTGGCTACACCTTC. It yields the protein CASSYSRGGSGYTF.

The chain is built from TRBV29-1 and TRBJ2-7; 8 nucleotides line up with TRBD2. Trimming at V came to 1 base and at J to 2 bases, leaving 7 bases not matched to a gene. Germline assignment: CDR1 SQVTM and CDR2 ANQGSEA. The CDR3 has 15 residues. The CDR3 loop reads CSVEGHREGPYEQYF. The DNA for the CDR3 is TGCAGCGTTGAAGGACATCGGGAGGGCCCCTACGAGCAGTACTTC.

The chain's CDR3 is CASSLWGGVSNQPQHF. The CDR3 DNA reads as TGTGCCAGCAGCTTATGGGGGGGCGTTAGCAATCAGCCCCAGCATTTT. This rearrangement joins TRBV7-9 to TRBJ1-5, with TRBD1 as a possible D gene (6 bases). This CDR3 is built from 16 residues. V dropped 2 bases and J dropped 0 bases, with 11 bases sitting between them. CDR1 and CDR2 from the germline V gene are SEHNR and FQNEAQ (reference sequence).

The V gene is TRBV7-6, the J gene TRBJ2-3, with 9 bases matching TRBD2. CDR3 length: 16 residues. After removal of 1 base from V and 3 bases from J, the junction contained 5 bases not matched to a gene. Germline V gene data show CDR1 as SGHVS and CDR2 as FNYEAQ. CDR3 DNA: TGTGCCAGCAGCTTAGGGTACAGCGGGGGGACAGATACGCAGTATTTT. Translated: CASSLGYSGGTDTQYF.

As concerns this clone: Its ends do not fully match the called genes, so a read error is possible. This chain uses TRBV15 with TRBJ1-6, with 10 bases that match TRBD1. CDR1 LNHNV and CDR2 YYDKDF come from the germline V gene (reference sequence). The CDR3 is 15 amino acids. The CDR3 DNA reads TGTGCCACCAGCAGAGCCCGACAGGGGGCTACACCCCTCAACTTT. Translating gives CATSRARQGATPLNF.

This clone occurred once. V gene TRBV6-5 combines with J gene TRBJ2-1; 12 positions agree with TRBD2. The CDR3 covers 15 residues. The germline V gene has CDR1 MNHEY and CDR2 SVGAGI. V was pared by 5 bases and J by 4 bases, with 3 bases of the junction left unmatched. CDR3 nucleotides: TGTGCCAGCAGTCGAGGGACTAGCGGGTACAATGAGCAGTTCTTC. Its protein is CASSRGTSGYNEQFF.

V is TRBV15 and J is TRBJ1-4; D uncertain. The CDR3 sequence is 12 residues long. V was trimmed by 3 bases and J by 8 bases, leaving 7 bases between them. The germline V gene has CDR1 LNHNV and CDR2 YYDKDF (reference sequence). Written as DNA, the CDR3 is TGTGCCACCAGCAGCGGGAGGGAAAAACTGTTTTTT. It is translated as CATSSGREKLFF.

The sample holds one count of this clone. The J gene is TRBJ2-6, the V gene TRBV7-8; 7 nucleotides align to TRBD1. This CDR3 is built from 15 residues. Germline loops: CDR1 SGHVS, CDR2 FQNEAQ. V lost 6 bases to trimming and J lost 4 bases; unmatched junction nucleotides: 6. CDR3 nucleotides: TGTGCCAGCAGTCTCGACAGGGCCGGGGCCAACGTCCTGACTTTC. It translates to CASSLDRAGANVLTF.

This clone showed up just a few times. This sequence joins TRBV2 and TRBJ2-3; possible D gene TRBD1, 5 bases. Germline CDR1 and CDR2: SNHLY and FYNNEI. The V end lost 4 bases, the J end lost 4 bases, and 6 bases lay between the germline ends. The length of the CDR3 is 12 residues. The chain's CDR3 is CASSATADTQYF. The CDR3 bases are TGTGCCAGCAGTGCGACAGCAGATACGCAGTATTTT.

This CDR3 is CASTSGTGGYNSPLHF. As DNA, the CDR3 is TGCGCCAGCACCTCCGGGACAGGGGGGTATAATTCACCCCTCCACTTT. The V and J genes are TRBV5-1 and TRBJ1-6; 11 bases map to TRBD1. The germline V gene has CDR1 SGHRS and CDR2 YFSETQ. The V segment lost 6 bases and the J segment 4 bases; nucleotides outside the gene matches: 6. The CDR3 has 16 residues.

The chain employs TRBV5-6 and TRBJ1-4; unclear D gene. V dropped 0 bases and J dropped 0 bases, with 12 bases sitting between them. Per the germline V gene, CDR1 is SGHDT and CDR2 is YYEEEE. There are 17 residues in the CDR3. Written as DNA, the CDR3 is TGTGCCAGCAGCTTGGGAGACAATTCGGCAACTAATGAAAAACTGTTTTTT. Translated, it gives CASSLGDNSATNEKLFF.

The V and J genes are TRBV27 and TRBJ1-5, with D perhaps matching TRBD1 (5 bases). CDR1 is MNHEY, CDR2 SMNVEV, per germline (reference sequence). CDR3 length: 14 amino acids. Trimming stripped 1 base from V and 3 bases from J, with 7 bases between. CDR3 residues: CASSLYRNNQPQHF. CDR3 in DNA: TGTGCCAGCAGTTTATACAGGAACAATCAGCCCCAGCATTTT.

The chain uses TRBV19 and TRBJ2-2; D remains unclear. Germline loops: CDR1 LNHDA, CDR2 SQIVND (reference sequence). The CDR3 contains 14 residues. The germline V and J ends were trimmed by 5 bases and 0 bases, with 7 bases remaining between them. CDR3 in amino acids: CASSSQTNTGELFF. CDR3 DNA: TGTGCCAGTAGTTCACAAACGAACACCGGGGAGCTGTTTTTT.